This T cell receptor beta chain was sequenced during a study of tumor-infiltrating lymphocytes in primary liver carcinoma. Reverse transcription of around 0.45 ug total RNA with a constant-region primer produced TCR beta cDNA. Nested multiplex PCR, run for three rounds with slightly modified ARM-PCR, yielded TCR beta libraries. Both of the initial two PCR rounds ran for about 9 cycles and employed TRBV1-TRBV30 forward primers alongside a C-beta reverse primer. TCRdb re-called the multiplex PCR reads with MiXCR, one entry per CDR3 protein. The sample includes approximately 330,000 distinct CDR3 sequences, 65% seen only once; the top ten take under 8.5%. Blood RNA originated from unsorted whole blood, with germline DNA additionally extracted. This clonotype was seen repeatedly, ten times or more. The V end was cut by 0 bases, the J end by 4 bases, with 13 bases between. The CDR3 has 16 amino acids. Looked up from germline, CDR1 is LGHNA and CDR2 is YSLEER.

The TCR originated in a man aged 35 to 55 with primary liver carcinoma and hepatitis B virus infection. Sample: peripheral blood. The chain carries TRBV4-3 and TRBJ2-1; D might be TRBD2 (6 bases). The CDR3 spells CASSQDWAGRYNEQFF. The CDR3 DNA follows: TGCGCCAGCAGCCAAGATTGGGCGGGGAGATACAATGAGCAGTTCTTC.